This T cell receptor beta chain stems from a study of shared clonotypes between healthy human individuals. The CDR3 has 14 residues. Germline CDR1 reads SGHAT; CDR2 reads FQNNGV. With 1 base clipped from V and 5 bases from J, the junction kept 2 bases outside the gene matches. Every one of the donors was a Caucasian adult that lived in Nashville, Tennessee. TCRdb's copy holds only in-frame clones and misses some; the assay was immunoSEQ multiplex PCR. The sample lists around 2.1 million clones, around 95% seen once, with around 0.13% in the top ten. The TCR comes from a man aged 18 to 29 in good health. The J gene is TRBJ1-1, the V gene TRBV11-2, with TRBD1 matching over 9 bases. The specimen was naive CD4+ T cells sorted from blood. The subset denotes: CD45RA+ positively selected. The CDR3 loop is CASSLGDRVTEAFF. For the CDR3, the DNA is TGTGCCAGCAGCTTAGGGGACAGGGTAACTGAAGCTTTCTTT. Looking up the rest from reference TRBV11-2 and TRBJ1-1 gives the full variable domain: EAGVAQSPRYKIIEKRQSVAFWCNPISGHATLYWYQQILGQGPKLLIQFQNNGVVDDSQLPKDRFSAERLKGVDSTLKIQPAKLEDSAVYLCASSLGDRVTEAFFGQGTRLTVV.